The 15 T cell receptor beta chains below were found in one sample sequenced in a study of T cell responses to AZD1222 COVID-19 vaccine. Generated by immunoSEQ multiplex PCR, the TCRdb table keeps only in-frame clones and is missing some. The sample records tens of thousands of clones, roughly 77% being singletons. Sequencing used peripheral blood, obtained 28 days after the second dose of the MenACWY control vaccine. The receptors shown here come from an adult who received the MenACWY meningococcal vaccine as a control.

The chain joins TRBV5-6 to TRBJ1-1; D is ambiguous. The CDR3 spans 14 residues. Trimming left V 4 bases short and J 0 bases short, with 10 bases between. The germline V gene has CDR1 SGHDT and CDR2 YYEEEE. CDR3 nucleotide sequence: TGTGCCAGCAGCCTGCGCGGGATGAACACTGAAGCTTTCTTT. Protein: CASSLRGMNTEAFF.

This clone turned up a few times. The CDR3 sequence: CASSLELGQPQHF. The CDR3 region has the DNA TGCGCCAGCAGCTTAGAGTTAGGACAGCCCCAGCATTTT. V gene TRBV4-1 combines with J gene TRBJ1-5, with D uncertain. Germline CDR1 reads MGHRA; CDR2 reads YSYEKL. This CDR3 is built from 13 residues. Trimming cost V 5 bases and J 7 bases, with 12 bases left between them.

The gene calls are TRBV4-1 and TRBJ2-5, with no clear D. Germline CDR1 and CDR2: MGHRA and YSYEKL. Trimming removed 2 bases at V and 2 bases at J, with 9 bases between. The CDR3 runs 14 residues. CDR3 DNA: TGCGCCAGCAGCCAAACCTTTTCACAAGAGACCCAGTACTTC. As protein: CASSQTFSQETQYF.

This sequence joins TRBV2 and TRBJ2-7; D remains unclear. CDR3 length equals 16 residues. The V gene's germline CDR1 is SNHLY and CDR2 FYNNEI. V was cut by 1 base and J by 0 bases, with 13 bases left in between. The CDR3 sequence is CASSEVTETISYEQYF. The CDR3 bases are TGTGCCAGCAGTGAAGTAACAGAAACCATCTCCTACGAGCAGTACTTC.

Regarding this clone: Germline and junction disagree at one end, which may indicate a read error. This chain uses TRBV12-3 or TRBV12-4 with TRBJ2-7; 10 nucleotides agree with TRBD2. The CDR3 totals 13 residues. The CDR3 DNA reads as TGTGCCAGCAGTCTAGCGGGAGCCCACGAGCAGTACTTC. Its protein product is CASSLAGAHEQYF.

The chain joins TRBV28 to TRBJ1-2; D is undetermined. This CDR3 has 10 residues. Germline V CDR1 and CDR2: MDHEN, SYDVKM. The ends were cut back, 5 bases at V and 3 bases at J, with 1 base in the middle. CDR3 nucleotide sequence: TGTGCCAGCAGTGACTATGGCTACACCTTC. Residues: CASSDYGYTF.

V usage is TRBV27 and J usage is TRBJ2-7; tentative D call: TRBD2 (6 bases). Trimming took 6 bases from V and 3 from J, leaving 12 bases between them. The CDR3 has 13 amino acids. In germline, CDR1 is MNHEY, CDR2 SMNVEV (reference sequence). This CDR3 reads CASRAAGFYEQYF. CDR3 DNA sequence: TGTGCCAGCAGGGCAGCGGGCTTCTACGAGCAGTACTTC.

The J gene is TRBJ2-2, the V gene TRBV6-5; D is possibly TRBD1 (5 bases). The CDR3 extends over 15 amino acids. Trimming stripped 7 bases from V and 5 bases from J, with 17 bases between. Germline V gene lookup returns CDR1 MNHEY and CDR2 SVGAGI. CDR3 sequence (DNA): TGTGCCAGCAAGACGACAGATTTTGGGACCGGGGAGCTGTTTTTT. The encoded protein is CASKTTDFGTGELFF.

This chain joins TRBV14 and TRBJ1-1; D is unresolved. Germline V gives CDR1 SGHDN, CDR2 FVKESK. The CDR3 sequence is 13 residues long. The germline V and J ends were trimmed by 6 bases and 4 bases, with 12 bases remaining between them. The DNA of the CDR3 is TGTGCCAGCAGGGTTGAGTGGAGCACTGAAGCTTTCTTT. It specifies CASRVEWSTEAFF.

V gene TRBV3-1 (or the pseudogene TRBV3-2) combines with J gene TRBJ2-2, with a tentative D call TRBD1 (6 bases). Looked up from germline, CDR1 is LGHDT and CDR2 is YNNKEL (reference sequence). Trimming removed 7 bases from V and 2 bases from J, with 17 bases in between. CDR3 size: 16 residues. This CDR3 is CASNLKGGSNTGELFF. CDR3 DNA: TGTGCCAGCAACCTCAAAGGGGGATCCAACACCGGGGAGCTGTTTTTT.

The CDR3 here is CASNTAGGPRELFF. The CDR3 DNA reads as TGTGCCAGCAACACGGCAGGTGGCCCCCGGGAGCTGTTTTTT. The gene calls are TRBV9 and TRBJ2-2, with D unresolved. Germline assignment: CDR1 SGDLS and CDR2 YYNGEE. V was clipped by 6 bases and J by 9 bases, with 18 bases between them. The CDR3 covers 14 residues.

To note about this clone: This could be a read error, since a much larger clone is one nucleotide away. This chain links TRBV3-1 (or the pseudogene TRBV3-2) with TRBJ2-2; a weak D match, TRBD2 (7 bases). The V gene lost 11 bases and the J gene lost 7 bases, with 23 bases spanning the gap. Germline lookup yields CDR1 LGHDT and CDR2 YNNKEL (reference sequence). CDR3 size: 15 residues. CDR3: CAPSSRAGAGGELFF. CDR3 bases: TGTGCCCCCAGCTCCCGGGCGGGGGCGGGCGGGGAGCTGTTTTTT.

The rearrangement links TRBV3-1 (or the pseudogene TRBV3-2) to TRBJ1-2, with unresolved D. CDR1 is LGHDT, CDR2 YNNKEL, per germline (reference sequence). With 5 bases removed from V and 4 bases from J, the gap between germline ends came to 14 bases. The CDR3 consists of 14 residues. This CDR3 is CASSFGRLGYGYTF. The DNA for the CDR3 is TGTGCCAGCAGCTTCGGCCGATTGGGCTATGGCTACACCTTC.

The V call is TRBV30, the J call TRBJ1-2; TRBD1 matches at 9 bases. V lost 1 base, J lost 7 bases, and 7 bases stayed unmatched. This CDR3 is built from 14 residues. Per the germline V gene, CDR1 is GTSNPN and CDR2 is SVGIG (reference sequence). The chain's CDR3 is CAWSGGQGLVGYTF. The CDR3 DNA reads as TGTGCCTGGAGTGGGGGACAGGGCCTTGTTGGCTACACCTTC.

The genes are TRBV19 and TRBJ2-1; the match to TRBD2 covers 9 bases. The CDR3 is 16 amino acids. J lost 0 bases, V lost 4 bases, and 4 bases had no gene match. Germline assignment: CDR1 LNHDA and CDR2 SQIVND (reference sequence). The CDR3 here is CASSSGRGSSYNEQFF. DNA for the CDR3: TGTGCCAGTAGTAGCGGGAGGGGTAGCTCCTACAATGAGCAGTTCTTC.